A single sample is the source of the 14 T cell receptor beta chains below, sequenced in a study of blood T cell repertoires in COVID-19. Clones were sequenced by immunoSEQ multiplex PCR, and TCRdb holds only the in-frame ones, with some missing. The sample shows 15,000 to 20,000 clones, around 85% of them seen only once. The sequenced sample was peripheral blood. The source is a man older than 75 with acute or convalescent COVID-19.

This chain links TRBV27 with TRBJ2-5; D unclear. Germline loops: CDR1 MNHEY, CDR2 SMNVEV (reference sequence). The CDR3 consists of 11 residues. Trimming shortened V by 3 bases and J by 5 bases, and 4 bases separated the two germline ends. This CDR3 is CASSFRETQYF. The CDR3 DNA reads as TGTGCCAGCAGTTTTCGGGAGACCCAGTACTTC.

The chain couples TRBV5-5 to TRBJ1-4; D unclear. V gave up 5 bases and J gave up 5 bases, with 22 bases separating them. The germline V gene encodes CDR1 SGHKS and CDR2 YYEKEE (reference sequence). This CDR3 is 17 amino acids long. CDR3 coding DNA: TGTGCCAGCAGTCGAACAGATCCGTCCCTCCGGAATGAAAAACTGTTTTTT. This translates into CASSRTDPSLRNEKLFF.

This clone was observed a handful of times. The V and J genes are TRBV19 and TRBJ2-7; D perhaps matches TRBD1 (5 bases). CDR1 LNHDA and CDR2 SQIVND come from the germline V gene (reference sequence). V was pared by 6 bases and J by 5 bases, with 11 bases between. This CDR3 is 12 amino acids long. The CDR3 coding sequence is TGTGCCAGTAGACTTCCAGGGAACGAGCAGTACTTC. Translating it yields CASRLPGNEQYF.

V usage is TRBV7-9 and J usage is TRBJ1-6; D possibly corresponds to TRBD1 (6 bases). This CDR3 has 17 amino acids. Trimming removed 5 bases from V and 9 bases from J, with 23 bases in between. Looked up from germline, CDR1 is SEHNR and CDR2 is FQNEAQ (reference sequence). The DNA of the CDR3 is TGTGCCAGCAGCAGAGCCGGGCTCCCTGGGGGCTTTTCACCCCTCCACTTT. This gives the protein CASSRAGLPGGFSPLHF.

V usage is TRBV6-1 and J usage is TRBJ2-7; possibly TRBD1 for D (5 bases). This CDR3 contains 13 residues. The germline V gene encodes CDR1 MNHNS and CDR2 SASEGT. V was trimmed by 1 base and J by 7 bases, leaving 11 bases between them. CDR3 nucleotides: TGTGCCAGCAGTGAAGTAGGGCAGGGAGAGCAGTACTTC. Translating gives CASSEVGQGEQYF.

The V call is TRBV18, the J call TRBJ2-7; 7 positions match TRBD1. V gave up 1 base and J gave up 1 base; unmatched junction bases: 4. The CDR3 runs 15 residues. The germline V gene has CDR1 KGHSH and CDR2 LQKENI. CDR3 bases: TGTGCCAGCTCACCACGGACAGGTGGATCCTACGAGCAGTACTTC. Translated, it gives CASSPRTGGSYEQYF. The entire variable domain, with the rest obtained from reference TRBV18 and TRBJ2-7, is as follows: NAGVMQNPRHLVRRRGQEARLRCSPMKGHSHVYWYRQLPEEGLKFMVYLQKENIIDESGMPKERFSAEFPKEGPSILRIQQVVRGDSAAYFCASSPRTGGSYEQYFGPGTRLTVT.

The chain joins TRBV27 to TRBJ1-6; no definite D call. Germline V CDR1 and CDR2: MNHEY, SMNVEV (reference sequence). The CDR3 extends over 15 amino acids. V dropped 6 bases and J dropped 3 bases, with 12 bases sitting between them. The CDR3 DNA is TGTGCCAGCAGAAACCCCGAGGGCTATAATTCACCCCTCCACTTT. Translation gives CASRNPEGYNSPLHF.

This clone was seen a handful of times. In nucleotides, the CDR3 is TGTGCCAGCAGCCAAGTAGGAGGTGCTGGAGGTTCACCCCTCCACTTT. This codes for CASSQVGGAGGSPLHF. The rearrangement uses TRBV3-1 (or the pseudogene TRBV3-2) and TRBJ1-6, with D uncertain. V gave up 1 base and J gave up 9 bases, with 16 bases separating them. This CDR3 region has 16 residues. The germline V gene encodes CDR1 LGHDT and CDR2 YNNKEL (reference sequence).

The V and J genes are TRBV6-1 and TRBJ2-7; TRBD1 agrees at 7 bases. With V trimmed by 1 base and J by 6 bases, 6 bases remained unmatched. The germline CDR1 and CDR2 sequences are MNHNS and SASEGT. CDR3 length: 14 residues. CDR3 amino acids: CASSEGQGVSEQYF. CDR3 nucleotides: TGTGCCAGCAGTGAAGGACAGGGAGTAAGCGAGCAGTACTTC.

The rearrangement uses TRBV7-2 and TRBJ1-4; TRBD1 aligns across 8 bases. The CDR3 spans 15 residues. V shed 2 bases, J shed 7 bases, and the junction held 6 bases outside the gene matches. Germline-derived CDR1 and CDR2 are SGHTA and FQGNSA. CDR3 amino acids: CASSLWGTGLEKLFF. The CDR3 bases are TGTGCCAGCAGCTTATGGGGGACAGGCCTTGAAAAACTGTTTTTT.

V gene TRBV9 combines with J gene TRBJ1-2; D perhaps matches TRBD1 (6 bases). Germline V gene lookup returns CDR1 SGDLS and CDR2 YYNGEE. The germline V and J ends were trimmed by 4 bases and 10 bases, with 14 bases remaining between them. This CDR3 comprises 12 residues. This CDR3 reads CASSLGQQDYTF. CDR3 nucleotide sequence: TGTGCCAGCAGCCTCGGACAGCAAGACTACACCTTC.

This chain joins TRBV24-1 and TRBJ2-2; 9 bases are a match to TRBD2. Germline CDR1 is KGHDR and CDR2 is SFDVKD. Trimming removed 0 bases from V and 4 bases from J; junction bases left unmatched: 5. The CDR3 spans 17 residues. The CDR3 loop reads CATSDLISGGATGELFF. The CDR3 nucleotides are TGTGCCACCAGTGATTTGATTAGCGGGGGCGCCACCGGGGAGCTGTTTTTT.

This sequence joins TRBV20-1 and TRBJ1-2; D call uncertain. Looked up from germline, CDR1 is DFQATT and CDR2 is SNEGSKA (reference sequence). V lost 6 bases to trimming and J lost 8 bases, with 13 bases between them. This CDR3 contains 11 residues. The CDR3 DNA sequence: TGCAGTGCCCCCACCGGGGAGGGCTACACCTTC. Amino acids: CSAPTGEGYTF.

The rearrangement joins TRBV4-1 to TRBJ1-4; no clear D. Trimming shortened V by 3 bases and J by 12 bases, and 17 bases separated the two germline ends. CDR1 and CDR2 from the germline V gene are MGHRA and YSYEKL. CDR3 size: 14 residues. CDR3 loop: CASSHPGFGLELFF. CDR3 coding DNA: TGCGCCAGCAGCCACCCGGGGTTCGGGCTAGAACTGTTTTTT.